This TCR beta chain appears in the sequencing data of a study of early stage breast cancer tumors. Study-level results: Tumor and normal breast were distinguished via blood comparison in 14 of 16 patients. Tumors had about 2.6-fold higher T cell density than normal breast. Functional markers like CD4, CD8 and FOXP3 were missed in bulk sequencing.

The CDR3 is 14 amino acids. V lost 3 bases, J lost 2 bases, and 11 bases lay in between. Germline V gene lookup returns CDR1 MNHEY and CDR2 SVGAGI. Only in-frame clones appear in the TCRdb table, and some are missing; sequencing was by immunoSEQ multiplex PCR. The repertoire has about 70,000 clones, 75% to 90% of them found once; the top ten carry approximately 4.5%. In the case of this clone: What it binds is unknown.

Sample: blood. This clonotype was obtained from a person in their 40s with breast cancer. This chain uses TRBV6-5 with TRBJ2-7; D is possibly TRBD2 (6 bases). CDR3 protein: CASSYSSEAYEQYF. The CDR3 DNA follows: TGTGCCAGCAGTTATTCTAGCGAGGCCTACGAGCAGTACTTC.